This entry lists 19 T cell receptor beta chains sequenced from one sample in a study of radiation and T cells in renal cell carcinoma. Profiling relied on immunoSEQ multiplex PCR, and the TCRdb table lists in-frame clones only, not all of them. There are about 60,000 clones in the sample; roughly 79% occur only once, and 6.5% to 8% lies in the top ten. Described time point: blood 2 weeks post-SBRT. Treatment specified: 15 Gy SBRT to primary tumor, nephrectomy 4 weeks later. Sequences were derived from blood, sampled from a patient whose treatment included radiotherapy and nephrectomy. These TCRs come from a man between 60 and 70 years old with renal cell carcinoma.

The V and J genes are TRBV5-1 and TRBJ2-5; D is unresolved. Germline V lookup: CDR1 SGHRS, CDR2 YFSETQ. Trimming took 4 bases from V and 5 from J, leaving 9 bases between them. The CDR3 consists of 12 residues. The CDR3 coding sequence is TGCGCCAGCAGCACCGTGCAGGAGACCCAGTACTTC. Protein: CASSTVQETQYF.

The genes are TRBV19 and TRBJ2-7; TRBD1 or TRBD2 may be the D gene (5 bases each). The V end was cut by 9 bases, the J end by 0 bases, with 18 bases between. This CDR3 is built from 15 residues. Germline CDR1 is LNHDA and CDR2 is SQIVND (reference sequence). CDR3 in DNA: TGTGCCAGCTCTGTCCCGGGACGGACCTCCTACGAGCAGTACTTC. This translates into CASSVPGRTSYEQYF.

The chain carries TRBV5-6 and TRBJ1-1; possibly TRBD1 for D (5 bases). Trimming removed 0 bases from V and 0 bases from J, with 15 bases in between. The CDR3 runs 17 residues. The germline gives CDR1 SGHDT, CDR2 YYEEEE. CDR3 bases: TGTGCCAGCAGCTTGGCTTTCCGAGGACACCTGAACACTGAAGCTTTCTTT. It specifies CASSLAFRGHLNTEAFF. Complete variable domain (other parts from reference TRBV5-6 and TRBJ1-1): DAGVTQSPTHLIKTRGQQVTLRCSPKSGHDTVSWYQQALGQGPQFIFQYYEEEERQRGNFPDRFSGHQFPNYSSELNVNALLLGDSALYLCASSLAFRGHLNTEAFFGQGTRLTVV.

This clone was detected once. The gene calls are TRBV5-1 and TRBJ1-1; D not certain. CDR1 is SGHRS, CDR2 YFSETQ, per germline. This CDR3 has 15 amino acids. Trimming stripped 2 bases from V and 2 bases from J, with 13 bases between. CDR3 in amino acids: CASSLQLDRNTEAFF. The DNA of the CDR3 is TGCGCCAGCAGCTTACAACTAGACCGAAACACTGAAGCTTTCTTT.

For the CDR3, the DNA is TGTGCCAGCAGCTTAGCCCTAAGCGGGAGGGCCTACAATGAGCAGTTCTTC. Translation gives CASSLALSGRAYNEQFF. The chain recombines TRBV11-3 with TRBJ2-1; TRBD2 aligns across 10 bases. The germline CDR1 and CDR2 sequences are SGHNT and YENEEA. Trimming at V came to 1 base and at J to 2 bases, leaving 5 bases not matched to a gene. The length of the CDR3 is 17 residues. Combining the CDR3 with reference TRBV11-3 and TRBJ2-1 gives the whole variable domain EAGVVQSPRYKIIEKKQPVAFWCNPISGHNTLYWYLQNLGQGPELLIRYENEEAVDDSQLPKDRFSAERLKGVDSTLKIQPAELGDSAVYLCASSLALSGRAYNEQFFGPGTRLTVL.

This clone was seen more than once but under ten times. This rearrangement joins TRBV25-1 to TRBJ1-1, with D unresolved. Trimming stripped 5 bases from V and 3 bases from J, with 16 bases between. Germline CDR1 is MGHDK and CDR2 is SYGVNS. The CDR3 totals 15 residues. The CDR3 region has the DNA TGTGCCAGCAGTCCCGCCGGCTCCATGGACACTGAAGCTTTCTTT. It codes for CASSPAGSMDTEAFF.

This clone was observed once. As DNA, the CDR3 is TGTGCCAGCAGCGTCCAGGGGCATGAGCAGTTCTTC. Its translation is CASSVQGHEQFF. The chain is built from TRBV9 and TRBJ2-1; weak D call: TRBD1 (6 bases). CDR1 and CDR2 from the germline V gene are SGDLS and YYNGEE. The CDR3 totals 12 residues. Deletions cut 2 bases from V and 8 bases from J, with 8 bases between.

This chain uses TRBV11-2 with TRBJ1-1; a possible D gene is TRBD1 (6 bases). V dropped 8 bases and J dropped 0 bases, with 13 bases sitting between them. This CDR3 is built from 14 residues. Germline V gives CDR1 SGHAT, CDR2 FQNNGV. CDR3: CASRQGQLNTEAFF. The DNA of the CDR3 is TGTGCCAGCCGACAAGGACAGCTGAACACTGAAGCTTTCTTT.

This chain uses TRBV7-2 with TRBJ2-3; 9 nucleotides agree with TRBD2. From germline, CDR1 is SGHTA and CDR2 FQGNSA. This CDR3 has 16 amino acids. Trimming at V came to 5 bases and at J to 6 bases, leaving 12 bases not matched to a gene. CDR3 sequence reads: CASSRGLAGPWDTQYF. In DNA form, the CDR3 reads TGTGCCAGCAGCCGGGGACTAGCAGGTCCATGGGATACGCAGTATTTT.

The CDR3 DNA sequence: TGTGCCAGCAGAACTGGACGGTTAAATCAGCCCCAGCATTTT. Its translation: CASRTGRLNQPQHF. The J gene is TRBJ1-5, the V gene TRBV6-5, with D uncertain. The V gene's germline CDR1 is MNHEY and CDR2 SVGAGI. The CDR3 is 14 amino acids. Trimming removed 6 bases from V and 4 bases from J, with 13 bases in between.

V is TRBV7-2 and J is TRBJ1-5; 8 positions match TRBD1. Germline V lookup: CDR1 SGHTA, CDR2 FQGNSA. CDR3 length: 13 amino acids. Losses at the gene ends were 8 bases for V and 4 bases for J; bases not matched to a gene: 4. CDR3 amino acids: CASGGQANQPQHF. In nucleotides, the CDR3 is TGTGCCAGCGGGGGACAGGCGAATCAGCCCCAGCATTTT.

The chain uses TRBV9 and TRBJ2-2; TRBD1 agrees at 7 bases. V gave up 3 bases and J gave up 4 bases; unmatched junction bases: 9. Germline CDR1 SGDLS, CDR2 YYNGEE. The CDR3 has 16 residues. CDR3: CASSAKGQEITGELFF. CDR3 nucleotides: TGTGCCAGCAGCGCCAAAGGACAGGAGATCACCGGGGAGCTGTTTTTT.

V is TRBV7-9 and J is TRBJ1-2; the D is unclear. Germline V gene data show CDR1 as SEHNR and CDR2 as FQNEAQ (reference sequence). V was shortened by 3 bases and J by 0 bases, with 5 bases between the two germline ends. This CDR3 spans 13 amino acids. Here the CDR3 DNA reads TGTGCCAGCAGCTTGCGGACTAACTATGGCTACACCTTC. Amino acid sequence: CASSLRTNYGYTF.

The V call is TRBV5-1, the J call TRBJ2-5; 7 bases fit TRBD2. The CDR3 spans 15 residues. Germline V lookup: CDR1 SGHRS, CDR2 YFSETQ. V dropped 5 bases and J dropped 4; count of bases not matched to a gene: 11. The CDR3 bases are TGCGCCAGCAGTCCACTAGCGTTCGGGCCAGAGACCCAGTACTTC. This codes for CASSPLAFGPETQYF.

This sequence joins TRBV29-1 and TRBJ2-5; 12 bases map to TRBD2. V was pared by 4 bases and J by 0 bases, with 21 bases of the junction left unmatched. CDR1 and CDR2 from the germline V gene are SQVTM and ANQGSEA. The CDR3 sequence is 21 residues long. The CDR3 nucleotides are TGCAGCGTTGCCGGACTAGCGGGGACCTCCTGGGGGGCTCTACACCAAGAGACCCAGTACTTC. It yields the protein CSVAGLAGTSWGALHQETQYF.

This clone has just a few counts. The J gene is TRBJ2-2, the V gene TRBV7-6; possibly TRBD2 for D (6 bases). This CDR3 region has 14 residues. Trimming shortened V by 5 bases and J by 6 bases, and 13 bases separated the two germline ends. CDR1 is SGHVS, CDR2 FNYEAQ, per germline. This CDR3 reads CASSIRWGAGELFF. Written as DNA, the CDR3 is TGTGCCAGCAGCATAAGATGGGGGGCCGGGGAGCTGTTTTTT.

This rearrangement joins TRBV7-9 to TRBJ2-7, with TRBD2 identical over 13 bases. This CDR3 is built from 16 residues. Germline CDR1 is SEHNR and CDR2 is FQNEAQ (reference sequence). V dropped 4 bases and J dropped 4; count of bases not matched to a gene: 7. The CDR3 DNA reads as TGTGCCAGCAGCTCCGCCGGGACTAGCGGGATTTACGAGCAGTACGTC. Translation: CASSSAGTSGIYEQYV.

The chain carries TRBV2 and TRBJ2-1; perhaps TRBD2 as D (6 bases). Per germline, CDR1 SNHLY and CDR2 FYNNEI. The CDR3 sequence is 16 residues long. V was clipped by 1 base and J by 6 bases, with 16 bases between them. The CDR3 DNA reads TGTGCCAGCAGTGAAGAATACGGGAGAGGGCCCAATGAGCAGTTCTTC. Protein sequence: CASSEEYGRGPNEQFF. Together with reference TRBV2 and TRBJ2-1, the CDR3 gives the full variable domain: EPEVTQTPSHQVTQMGQEVILRCVPISNHLYFYWYRQILGQKVEFLVSFYNNEISEKSEIFDDQFSVERPDGSNFTLKIRSTKLEDSAMYFCASSEEYGRGPNEQFFGPGTRLTVL.

This clone was recorded once. The CDR3 DNA is TGTGCCAGCAGTTACTCTCCCCTCGCGGGTGAAAAACTGTTTTTT. This gives the protein CASSYSPLAGEKLFF. The chain recombines TRBV6-5 with TRBJ1-4; the D is unclear. There are 15 residues in the CDR3. V was clipped by 0 bases and J by 7 bases, with 12 bases between them. The germline V gene encodes CDR1 MNHEY and CDR2 SVGAGI.